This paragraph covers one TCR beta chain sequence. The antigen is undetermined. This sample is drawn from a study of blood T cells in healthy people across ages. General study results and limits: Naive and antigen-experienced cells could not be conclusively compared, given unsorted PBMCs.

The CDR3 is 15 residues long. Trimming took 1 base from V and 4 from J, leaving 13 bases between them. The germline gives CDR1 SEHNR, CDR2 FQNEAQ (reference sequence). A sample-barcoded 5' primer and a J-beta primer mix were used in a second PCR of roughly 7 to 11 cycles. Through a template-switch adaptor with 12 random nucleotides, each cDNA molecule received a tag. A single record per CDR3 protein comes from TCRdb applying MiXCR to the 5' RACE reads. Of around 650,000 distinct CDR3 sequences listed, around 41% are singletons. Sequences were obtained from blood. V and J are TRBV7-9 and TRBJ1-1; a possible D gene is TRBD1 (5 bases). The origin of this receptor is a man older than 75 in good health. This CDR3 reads CASSLVRGMGTEAFF. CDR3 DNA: TGTGCCAGCAGCTTAGTAAGGGGAATGGGCACTGAAGCTTTCTTT.